These 8 T cell receptor beta chains originate from one sample sequenced in a study of shared clonotypes between healthy human individuals. TCRdb's table, derived via immunoSEQ multiplex PCR, lists solely in-frame clones and lacks some. The sample carries about 980,000 clones, over 75% recorded once. Sequencing input: memory CD4+ T cells sorted from blood. Subset reported: CD45RA-negative fraction. These TCRs come from a man aged 18 to 30 in good health.

This CDR3 is CASSAQGALGNEQFF. The CDR3 region has the DNA TGTGCCAGCAGCGCACAGGGGGCCTTAGGAAATGAGCAGTTCTTC. V usage is TRBV5-5 and J usage is TRBJ2-1; 9 bases align to TRBD1. This CDR3 region has 15 residues. CDR1 SGHKS and CDR2 YYEKEE come from the germline V gene (reference sequence). Trimming at V came to 4 bases and at J to 7 bases, leaving 9 bases not matched to a gene.

The chain recombines TRBV6-6 with TRBJ2-5, with TRBD1 matching over 9 bases. Germline-derived CDR1 and CDR2 are MNHNY and SVGAGI (reference sequence). V lost 6 bases, J lost 3 bases, and 5 bases stayed unmatched. The CDR3 is 14 residues long. The CDR3 is CASRRGQGEETQYF. The CDR3 DNA reads as TGTGCCAGCAGGCGGGGACAGGGAGAAGAGACCCAGTACTTC.

The chain uses TRBV2 and TRBJ1-5; D may be TRBD1 (6 bases). The CDR3 spans 12 residues. Deletions cut 10 bases from V and 1 base from J, with 8 bases between. In germline, CDR1 is SNHLY, CDR2 FYNNEI. The CDR3 DNA reads TGTGCCACCGGGGGCAGCAATCAGCCCCAGCATTTT. It yields the protein CATGGSNQPQHF.

J is TRBJ2-7 and V is TRBV6-6; the D call may be TRBD1 or TRBD2 (5 bases each). From germline, CDR1 is MNHNY and CDR2 SVGAGI (reference sequence). CDR3 length: 14 amino acids. The ends were cut back, 10 bases at V and 0 bases at J, with 16 bases in the middle. In nucleotides, the CDR3 is TGTGCCACAGGAAACCGGGACGACTCCTACGAGCAGTACTTC. Translation: CATGNRDDSYEQYF.

The chain uses TRBV7-9 and TRBJ2-7, with 8 positions matching TRBD2. V dropped 5 bases and J dropped 5; count of bases not matched to a gene: 11. The CDR3 sequence is 15 residues long. The V gene's germline CDR1 is SEHNR and CDR2 FQNEAQ (reference sequence). The CDR3 region has the DNA TGTGCCAGCAGCACGTCGGGACTAGTTGTGAACGAGCAGTACTTC. This codes for CASSTSGLVVNEQYF.

V usage is TRBV7-2 and J usage is TRBJ2-4; D unresolved. Looked up from germline, CDR1 is SGHTA and CDR2 is FQGNSA. This CDR3 region has 15 residues. The V end lost 1 base, the J end lost 9 bases, and 16 bases lay between the germline ends. The CDR3 coding sequence is TGTGCCAGCAGCTTAGTTGGACGGCTTAAGGGCATTCAGTACTTC. This sequence encodes CASSLVGRLKGIQYF.

The chain carries TRBV19 and TRBJ1-6, with D perhaps TRBD1 (6 bases). The CDR3 length is 16 residues. CDR1 and CDR2 (germline): LNHDA, SQIVND (reference sequence). V was clipped by 6 bases and J by 6 bases, with 18 bases between them. CDR3 nucleotides: TGTGCCAGTAGACTTCGTGAGGGGGGACCTAATTCACCCCTCCACTTT. It is translated as CASRLREGGPNSPLHF.

The rearrangement links TRBV30 to TRBJ1-2; tentative D call: TRBD1 (5 bases). This CDR3 comprises 13 residues. CDR1 and CDR2 from the germline V gene are GTSNPN and SVGIG (reference sequence). Trimming stripped 3 bases from V and 4 bases from J, with 12 bases between. The CDR3: CAWSRDSLYGYTF. CDR3 in DNA: TGTGCCTGGAGCAGAGACAGTCTCTATGGCTACACCTTC.